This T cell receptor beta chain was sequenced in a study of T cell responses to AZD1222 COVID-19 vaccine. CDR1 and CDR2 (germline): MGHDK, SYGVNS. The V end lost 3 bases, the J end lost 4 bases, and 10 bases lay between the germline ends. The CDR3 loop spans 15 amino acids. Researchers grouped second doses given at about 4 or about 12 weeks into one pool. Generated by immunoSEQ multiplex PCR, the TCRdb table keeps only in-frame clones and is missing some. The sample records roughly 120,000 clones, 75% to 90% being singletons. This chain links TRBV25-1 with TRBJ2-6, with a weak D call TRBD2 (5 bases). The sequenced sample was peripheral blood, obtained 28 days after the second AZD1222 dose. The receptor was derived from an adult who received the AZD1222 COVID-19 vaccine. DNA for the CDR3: TGTGCCAGCAGTGATGCGGGTCCCGGGGCCAACGTCCTGACTTTC. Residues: CASSDAGPGANVLTF.